This T cell receptor beta chain was sequenced in a study of radiation and T cells in renal cell carcinoma. For this clone: Its antigen is currently unknown.

Method: immunoSEQ multiplex PCR; TCRdb's copy keeps in-frame clones and lacks some. The sample lists about 130,000 clones, around 80% occurring once. Study-wide points: Baseline intratumoral clonotype presence is unknown without pretreatment biopsies.

Described time point: blood 2 weeks post-SBRT. The treatment is: 15 Gy SBRT to primary tumor, nephrectomy 4 weeks later. The patient's renal cell carcinoma had clear cell pathology. V lost 4 bases, J lost 0 bases, and 10 bases lay in between. The CDR3 is 14 amino acids. Germline V gene lookup returns CDR1 SGHDT and CDR2 YYEEEE. The receptor comes from a man aged 50 to 59 with renal cell carcinoma. The sequenced sample was blood, obtained from a patient whose treatment included radiotherapy and nephrectomy. This chain connects TRBV5-6 to TRBJ1-1; D possibly corresponds to TRBD1 (6 bases). The CDR3 nucleotides read TGTGCCAGCAGCCTGGACAGAATGAACACTGAAGCTTTCTTT. It specifies CASSLDRMNTEAFF.